Given below is one TCR beta chain in context. Antigen unknown. This specimen comes from a study of cytomegalovirus exposure and HLA in healthy donors. Study-level results: Despite most TCR sequences being rare, some public TCRs occurred in many donors. Common viral pathogens were later found to be apparently linked to several of the most significant clusters.

Primers: 60 Vbeta forward and 13 Jbeta reverse. Some clones are missing from TCRdb's copy, which holds only in-frame ones; the method was immunoSEQ multiplex PCR. The table has approximately 100,000 clones, approximately 81% seen once. The V gene end was trimmed by 6 bases and the J gene end by 2 bases; junction bases not matched to a gene: 5. The CDR3 has 14 amino acids. Germline V CDR1 and CDR2: MNHNS, SASEGT. This receptor was taken from a woman aged 25-40 years in good health and CMV-seronegative. The genes are TRBV6-1 and TRBJ2-7; TRBD1 matches 9 bases. Sequenced input: PBMCs. The CDR3 bases are TGTGCCAGCAGCCAGACAGGGGGGACCTACGAGCAGTACTTC. It yields the protein CASSQTGGTYEQYF.